This passage covers 23 T cell receptor beta chains from one sample sequenced in a study of blood T cell repertoires in COVID-19. Profiling relied on immunoSEQ multiplex PCR, and the TCRdb table lists in-frame clones only, not all of them. The data hold 200,000 to 250,000 clones, with approximately 89% observed a single time. The specimen was PBMCs or T cells enriched from blood (not recorded which). These receptors were obtained from a woman aged 25 to 39 who had been exposed to COVID-19.

The chain is built from TRBV5-1 and TRBJ2-2; 7 bases agree with TRBD1. The length of the CDR3 is 17 residues. Germline-derived CDR1 and CDR2 are SGHRS and YFSETQ. V gave up 0 bases and J gave up 0 bases; unmatched junction bases: 5. CDR3 nucleotides: TGCGCCAGCAGCTTGGAAGGGGGCGGCCCGAACACCGGGGAGCTGTTTTTT. Translation: CASSLEGGGPNTGELFF.

The chain combines TRBV6-5 with TRBJ2-3; D is unresolved. Germline CDR1 is MNHEY and CDR2 is SVGAGI. The CDR3 spans 13 residues. Trimming shortened V by 4 bases and J by 5 bases, and 10 bases separated the two germline ends. The CDR3 region is CASSFERIDTQYF. CDR3 nucleotide sequence: TGTGCCAGCAGTTTTGAGAGGATAGATACGCAGTATTTT.

This sequence joins TRBV7-9 and TRBJ2-7; 8 nucleotides match TRBD1. CDR1 and CDR2 (germline): SEHNR, FQNEAQ (reference sequence). V gave up 3 bases and J gave up 0 bases; unmatched junction bases: 13. The CDR3 loop spans 18 amino acids. The CDR3 sequence: CASSFPGQASASSYEQYF. DNA of the CDR3: TGTGCCAGCAGCTTTCCGGGACAGGCTTCCGCGAGCTCCTACGAGCAGTACTTC. Complete variable domain (other parts from reference TRBV7-9 and TRBJ2-7): DTGVSQNPRHKITKRGQNVTFRCDPISEHNRLYWYRQTLGQGPEFLTYFQNEAQLEKSRLLSDRFSAERPKGSFSTLEIQRTEQGDSAMYLCASSFPGQASASSYEQYFGPGTRLTVT.

The CDR3 here is CAWSLTGAGSYGYTF. The CDR3 bases are TGTGCCTGGAGTCTTACAGGGGCGGGTTCCTATGGCTACACCTTC. The genes are TRBV30 and TRBJ1-2, with 7 bases that match TRBD1. CDR3 length equals 15 residues. The germline V gene has CDR1 GTSNPN and CDR2 SVGIG (reference sequence). V dropped 2 bases and J dropped 4; count of bases not matched to a gene: 10.

This clone was observed a handful of times. The gene calls are TRBV19 and TRBJ1-3; the D gene is possibly TRBD1 (6 bases). CDR1 and CDR2 (germline): LNHDA, SQIVND (reference sequence). V lost 6 bases to trimming and J lost 0 bases, with 15 bases between them. The CDR3 has 16 amino acids. In DNA form, the CDR3 reads TGTGCCAGTAGCCCAACAGGGTCGGGCTCTGGAAACACCATATATTTT. Residues: CASSPTGSGSGNTIYF.

The V and J genes are TRBV9 and TRBJ2-7; 9 positions match TRBD1. Germline V gene sequence: CDR1 SGDLS, CDR2 YYNGEE. The CDR3 is made up of 17 amino acids. Trimming cost V 0 bases and J 4 bases; bases outside gene matches: 11. CDR3 in DNA: TGTGCCAGCAGCGTAGGCAGTGGGACAGGGATTATGTACGAGCAGTACTTC. Translation: CASSVGSGTGIMYEQYF.

This rearrangement joins TRBV5-4 to TRBJ2-3, with TRBD2 matching over 8 bases. This CDR3 contains 14 residues. The V and J ends lost 4 bases and 6 bases, in that order; junction bases with no gene match: 7. Germline-derived CDR1 and CDR2 are SGHNT and YYREEE (reference sequence). The CDR3 protein is CASSIAAGVDTQYF. DNA for the CDR3: TGTGCCAGCAGCATCGCAGCGGGAGTGGATACGCAGTATTTT.

The rearrangement uses TRBV4-1 and TRBJ2-5; D remains unclear. The CDR3 has 11 residues. The germline V and J ends were trimmed by 4 bases and 4 bases, with 4 bases remaining between them. Germline V gene sequence: CDR1 MGHRA, CDR2 YSYEKL. This chain's CDR3 is CASSRGETQYF. The CDR3 DNA reads as TGCGCCAGCAGCCGAGGAGAGACCCAGTACTTC.

The rearrangement uses TRBV11-2 and TRBJ2-2; D gene unclear. CDR1 and CDR2 from the germline V gene are SGHAT and FQNNGV. This CDR3 region has 15 residues. The V end was cut by 1 base, the J end by 5 bases, with 11 bases between. CDR3 nucleotide sequence: TGTGCCAGCAGCTTAGTTGGCTTTTCAACCGGGGAGCTGTTTTTT. Amino acid sequence: CASSLVGFSTGELFF.

The chain has TRBV9 and TRBJ2-3; 11 bases are a match to TRBD2. The trim removed 3 bases at V and 4 bases at J, leaving 7 bases unmatched. This CDR3 is built from 16 residues. Germline V gene data show CDR1 as SGDLS and CDR2 as YYNGEE. The CDR3 nucleotides are TGTGCCAGCAGCGCCCGACTAGCGGGAAAAGCAGATACGCAGTATTTT. Residues: CASSARLAGKADTQYF. Supplemented by reference TRBV9 and TRBJ2-3, the full variable domain reads DSGVTQTPKHLITATGQRVTLRCSPRSGDLSVYWYQQSLDQGLQFLIQYYNGEERAKGNILERFSAQQFPDLHSELNLSSLELGDSALYFCASSARLAGKADTQYFGPGTRLTVL.

The chain couples TRBV18 to TRBJ2-7; 10 nucleotides line up with TRBD1. CDR3 length: 16 residues. Germline values: CDR1 KGHSH, CDR2 LQKENI. The trim removed 4 bases at V and 0 bases at J, leaving 6 bases unmatched. CDR3 amino acids: CASSLTGTGVSYEQYF. In nucleotides, the CDR3 is TGTGCCAGCTCACTAACCGGGACAGGGGTCTCCTACGAGCAGTACTTC. Together with reference TRBV18 and TRBJ2-7, the CDR3 gives the full variable domain: NAGVMQNPRHLVRRRGQEARLRCSPMKGHSHVYWYRQLPEEGLKFMVYLQKENIIDESGMPKERFSAEFPKEGPSILRIQQVVRGDSAAYFCASSLTGTGVSYEQYFGPGTRLTVT.

This clone has just one count. V is TRBV28 and J is TRBJ2-7, with D possibly being TRBD1 (5 bases). The CDR3 has 13 amino acids. Germline V lookup: CDR1 MDHEN, CDR2 SYDVKM. The ends were cut back, 1 base at V and 4 bases at J, with 8 bases in the middle. The CDR3 loop reads CASSLLHRYEQYF. In DNA, the CDR3 is TGTGCCAGCAGTTTATTGCACAGGTACGAGCAGTACTTC.

V usage is TRBV6-5 and J usage is TRBJ2-2, with 11 bases fitting TRBD2. Losses at the gene ends were 7 bases for V and 5 bases for J; bases not matched to a gene: 6. Germline V lookup: CDR1 MNHEY, CDR2 SVGAGI. The CDR3 has 15 residues. The CDR3 DNA reads as TGTGCCAGCACCGAGGGACTAGCGGCTACCGGGGAGCTGTTTTTT. Residues: CASTEGLAATGELFF.

The chain uses TRBV14 and TRBJ2-7, with 9 bases matching TRBD2. In germline, CDR1 is SGHDN, CDR2 FVKESK. The CDR3 covers 17 residues. V trimming: 6 bases; J trimming: 0 bases; junction bases outside the gene matches: 12. In DNA form, the CDR3 reads TGTGCCAGCAGACCCGGGGGGCTAGCGGGAAACTCCTACGAGCAGTACTTC. Its protein is CASRPGGLAGNSYEQYF.

The V gene is TRBV10-3, the J gene TRBJ1-2; 7 positions match TRBD1. The trim removed 6 bases at V and 1 base at J, leaving 5 bases unmatched. CDR3 length equals 14 residues. Germline CDR1 and CDR2: ENHRY and SYGVKD. CDR3 sequence (DNA): TGTGCCATCAGGGGGGACAGTTTTAACTATGGCTACACCTTC. Residues: CAIRGDSFNYGYTF.

The genes are TRBV7-9 and TRBJ2-2; possible D gene TRBD2, 6 bases. The germline V gene encodes CDR1 SEHNR and CDR2 FQNEAQ (reference sequence). Trimming pared 2 bases from V and 1 base from J, leaving 11 bases between. This CDR3 comprises 16 residues. The CDR3 region is CASSLSGVRNTGELFF. In DNA, the CDR3 is TGTGCCAGCAGCTTATCGGGGGTGAGGAACACCGGGGAGCTGTTTTTT.

The chain recombines TRBV7-9 with TRBJ1-1; no definite D call. V shed 3 bases and J shed 1 base, with 15 bases lying between them. The CDR3 is 16 amino acids. Germline V CDR1 and CDR2: SEHNR, FQNEAQ (reference sequence). The CDR3 protein is CASSFIGQEGNTEAFF. The CDR3 nucleotides read TGTGCCAGCAGCTTTATCGGTCAGGAGGGGAACACTGAAGCTTTCTTT.

The rearrangement links TRBV5-4 to TRBJ2-3; 10 nucleotides agree with TRBD2. The germline V gene encodes CDR1 SGHNT and CDR2 YYREEE (reference sequence). The trim removed 0 bases at V and 4 bases at J, leaving 5 bases unmatched. The CDR3 is made up of 16 amino acids. The CDR3 protein is CASSLVFGTSADTQYF. CDR3 bases: TGTGCCAGCAGCTTGGTATTTGGGACTAGCGCAGATACGCAGTATTTT.

The chain has TRBV9 and TRBJ1-3; TRBD1 matches at 8 bases. CDR3 length: 17 residues. Germline CDR1 and CDR2: SGDLS and YYNGEE. The J segment lost 4 bases and the V segment lost 4 bases, leaving 13 bases of the junction unmatched. The CDR3 region is CASSSTGGITSGNTIYF. CDR3 sequence (DNA): TGTGCCAGCAGCTCAACAGGGGGTATCACCAGCGGAAACACCATATATTTT.

V gene TRBV2 combines with J gene TRBJ1-1; the D is unclear. CDR3 size: 14 residues. Germline V lookup: CDR1 SNHLY, CDR2 FYNNEI. V was cut by 2 bases and J by 1 base, with 8 bases left in between. Written as DNA, the CDR3 is TGTGCCAGCAGTGAACGGGTCGCGAACACTGAAGCTTTCTTT. This sequence encodes CASSERVANTEAFF.

This chain joins TRBV6-4 and TRBJ2-3; D is perhaps TRBD2 (5 bases). Germline V lookup: CDR1 MRHNA, CDR2 SNTAGT. The CDR3 runs 14 residues. V was cut by 4 bases and J by 2 bases, with 10 bases left in between. The CDR3 DNA sequence: TGTGCCAGCAGTGTCAAGGGAGACACAGATACGCAGTATTTT. Protein product: CASSVKGDTDTQYF.

The chain employs TRBV30 and TRBJ1-1; no firm D call. The germline CDR1 and CDR2 sequences are GTSNPN and SVGIG (reference sequence). The CDR3 loop spans 13 amino acids. Trimming cost V 2 bases and J 0 bases, with 7 bases left between them. The CDR3, as DNA: TGTGCCTGGAGTTTATACATGAACACTGAAGCTTTCTTT. Protein product: CAWSLYMNTEAFF.

The chain employs TRBV4-1 and TRBJ1-5; D call uncertain. The CDR3 covers 13 residues. Trimming cost V 3 bases and J 7 bases, with 10 bases left between them. Germline V CDR1 and CDR2: MGHRA, YSYEKL. The DNA of the CDR3 is TGCGCCAGCAGCCAGGAGGGTTTGCAGCCCCAGCATTTT. Protein product: CASSQEGLQPQHF.